The clone carrying this T cell receptor (beta chain) occurred many times. The data stem from a study of regulatory T cells in long-lasting Graves disease. Background on the study: Those with persistent Graves' disease had received antithyroid drugs for over 5 years with positive TSH receptor antibodies.

Time point indicated: persistent/refractory GD, antithyroid drugs over 5 years with positive TRAb. PBMC-derived RNA was used for the TCR library. CDR3-region Arm-PCR and iRepertoire HTBI primers produced the TCR beta libraries. In TCRdb, the multiplex PCR reads were re-called with MiXCR into one record per CDR3 protein. Here the sample spans around 510,000 distinct CDR3 sequences, around 21% being singletons. This clonotype was obtained from a female donor with Graves disease. Sequenced material: peripheral blood mononuclear cells (PBMCs), taken when the disease was refractory, from a patient treated with antithyroid drugs.

CDR3 protein: CASSLGDREGQPQHF. CDR3 DNA sequence: TGTGCCAGCAGTTTAGGGGACAGGGAGGGTCAGCCCCAGCATTTT. The genes are TRBV28 and TRBJ1-5; TRBD1 matches at 9 bases. Germline-derived CDR1 and CDR2 are MDHEN and SYDVKM. The CDR3 contains 15 residues. Trimming cost V 2 bases and J 6 bases; bases outside gene matches: 5.